This T cell receptor beta chain was documented in a study of cytomegalovirus exposure and HLA in healthy donors. CDR3 length equals 15 residues. V dropped 4 bases and J dropped 3 bases, with 14 bases sitting between them. Germline loops: CDR1 SGHKS, CDR2 YYEKEE (reference sequence). Use of 60 Vbeta and 13 Jbeta primers characterized the PCR. Some clones are missing from TCRdb's copy, which holds only in-frame ones; the method was immunoSEQ multiplex PCR. The table has around 100,000 clones, around 70% seen once. Sequencing was performed on PBMCs. This sequence joins TRBV5-5 and TRBJ1-5, with D perhaps TRBD1 (5 bases). The sequence was obtained from a man aged 30-40 years in good health and CMV-seropositive. The CDR3 coding sequence is TGTGCCAGCAGCCCCCAGGCGGGGGACAATCAGCCCCAGCATTTT. It yields the protein CASSPQAGDNQPQHF. Variable domain in full (rest from reference TRBV5-5 and TRBJ1-5): DAGVTQSPTHLIKTRGQQVTLRCSPISGHKSVSWYQQVLGQGPQFIFQYYEKEERGRGNFPDRFSARQFPNYSSELNVNALLLGDSALYLCASSPQAGDNQPQHFGDGTRLSIL.